A selection of T cell receptor beta chains follows, all from one sample in a study of T cell responses to AZD1222 COVID-19 vaccine. Sequenced by immunoSEQ multiplex PCR; TCRdb stores in-frame clones only, minus some. The sample lists more than 75,000 clones; 85% to 90% were seen once. This material consisted of peripheral blood, taken on day 0 of AZD1222 vaccination. The source of these receptors is an adult in good health. Each CDR3 is given with its conserved first and last residue. The D gene is left open where the match is weak. The listing skips clone size in some rows; elsewhere it reads once, few, many or a size class.

v_gene: TRBV30
j_gene: TRBJ2-1
d_gene: TRBD1
abundance: .
CDR3aa: CAWSSYRGASSSYNEQFF
CDR3nt: TGTGCCTGGAGTTCATACAGGGGGGCCTCGAGCTCCTACAATGAGCAGTTCTTC

v_gene: TRBV5-1
j_gene: TRBJ1-4
d_gene: .
abundance: .
CDR3aa: CASSLGVASGATNEKLFF
CDR3nt: TGCGCCAGCAGCTTGGGAGTTGCGTCAGGAGCAACTAATGAAAAACTGTTTTTT

v_gene: TRBV24-1
j_gene: TRBJ1-5
d_gene: .
abundance: .
CDR3aa: CATSDPNEAQHF
CDR3nt: TGTGCCACCAGTGACCCCAATGAGGCCCAGCATTTT

v_gene: TRBV5-1
j_gene: TRBJ2-2
d_gene: .
abundance: .
CDR3aa: CASREAANTGELFF
CDR3nt: TGCGCCAGCAGAGAGGCAGCGAACACCGGGGAGCTGTTTTTT

v_gene: TRBV10-3
j_gene: TRBJ2-7
d_gene: .
abundance: .
CDR3aa: CAISDAWNEQYF
CDR3nt: TGTGCCATCAGTGACGCCTGGAACGAGCAGTACTTC

v_gene: TRBV9
j_gene: TRBJ1-2
d_gene: TRBD1
abundance: .
CDR3aa: CASSPRDRVANYGYTF
CDR3nt: TGTGCCAGCAGCCCTCGGGACAGGGTTGCTAACTATGGCTACACCTTC

v_gene: TRBV19
j_gene: TRBJ1-1
d_gene: TRBD1
abundance: .
CDR3aa: CASSKTGGGRNTEAFF
CDR3nt: TGTGCCAGTAGTAAGACAGGGGGCGGTCGAAACACTGAAGCTTTCTTT

v_gene: TRBV15
j_gene: TRBJ1-3
d_gene: .
abundance: few
CDR3aa: CATSRAQISGNTIYF
CDR3nt: TGTGCCACCAGCAGAGCCCAGATCTCTGGAAACACCATATATTTT

v_gene: TRBV11-2
j_gene: TRBJ1-1
d_gene: .
abundance: .
CDR3aa: CASSWDTSNTEAFF
CDR3nt: TGTGCCAGCAGCTGGGACACCTCGAACACTGAAGCTTTCTTT

v_gene: TRBV5-1
j_gene: TRBJ1-2
d_gene: .
abundance: .
CDR3aa: CASSANANYGYTF
CDR3nt: TGCGCCAGCAGCGCGAACGCCAACTATGGCTACACCTTC

v_gene: TRBV19
j_gene: TRBJ2-1
d_gene: TRBD2
abundance: .
CDR3aa: CASNPWGGSSYNEQFF
CDR3nt: TGTGCCAGCAATCCCTGGGGCGGGAGCTCCTACAATGAGCAGTTCTTC

v_gene: TRBV6-5
j_gene: TRBJ1-5
d_gene: .
abundance: .
CDR3aa: CASSSGFDGNQPQHF
CDR3nt: TGTGCCAGCAGTTCAGGGTTTGATGGCAATCAGCCCCAGCATTTT

v_gene: TRBV7-6
j_gene: TRBJ2-1
d_gene: TRBD2
abundance: .
CDR3aa: CASSNERGSYNEQFF
CDR3nt: TGTGCCAGCAGTAACGAGCGGGGCTCCTACAATGAGCAGTTCTTC

v_gene: TRBV6-5
j_gene: TRBJ2-2
d_gene: TRBD2
abundance: few
CDR3aa: CASSYSGLAYTGELFF
CDR3nt: TGTGCCAGCAGTTACTCGGGACTAGCATACACCGGGGAGCTGTTTTTT

v_gene: TRBV4-3
j_gene: TRBJ2-1
d_gene: .
abundance: .
CDR3aa: CASSQDSRAEYNEQFF
CDR3nt: TGCGCCAGCAGCCAAGATAGTAGGGCCGAATACAATGAGCAGTTCTTC

v_gene: TRBV3-1/TRBV3-2
j_gene: TRBJ2-6
d_gene: .
abundance: .
CDR3aa: CASTSSGANVLTF
CDR3nt: TGTGCCAGCACCTCCTCTGGGGCCAACGTCCTGACTTTC

v_gene: TRBV7-9
j_gene: TRBJ2-7
d_gene: TRBD2
abundance: .
CDR3aa: CASSHSGGIEQYF
CDR3nt: TGTGCCAGCAGTCATTCGGGGGGTATCGAGCAGTACTTC

v_gene: TRBV29-1
j_gene: TRBJ1-3
d_gene: .
abundance: once
CDR3aa: CSVEGFGNTIYF
CDR3nt: TGCAGCGTTGAAGGGTTCGGAAACACCATATATTTT

v_gene: TRBV5-1
j_gene: TRBJ2-7
d_gene: TRBD2
abundance: .
CDR3aa: CASSLFGTSSYEQYF
CDR3nt: TGCGCCAGCAGCTTGTTTGGGACTAGCTCCTACGAGCAGTACTTC

v_gene: TRBV24-1
j_gene: TRBJ2-2
d_gene: .
abundance: .
CDR3aa: CATSDPRFTGELFF
CDR3nt: TGTGCCACCAGTGATCCAAGATTCACCGGGGAGCTGTTTTTT

v_gene: TRBV10-3
j_gene: TRBJ1-1
d_gene: .
abundance: .
CDR3aa: CAISPAAGVVLRAEAFF
CDR3nt: TGTGCCATCAGTCCCGCCGCAGGGGTAGTCTTGCGGGCTGAAGCTTTCTTT

v_gene: TRBV19
j_gene: TRBJ1-2
d_gene: .
abundance: .
CDR3aa: CASSAPPGGYTF
CDR3nt: TGTGCCAGTAGTGCCCCCCCTGGGGGCTACACCTTC

v_gene: TRBV28
j_gene: TRBJ1-2
d_gene: .
abundance: .
CDR3aa: CASSFAGYGYTF
CDR3nt: TGTGCCAGCAGTTTCGCGGGCTATGGCTACACCTTC

v_gene: TRBV29-1
j_gene: TRBJ2-1
d_gene: TRBD1
abundance: .
CDR3aa: CSTDRTGGGNNEQFF
CDR3nt: TGCAGCACTGATCGGACAGGGGGCGGAAACAATGAGCAGTTCTTC

v_gene: TRBV9
j_gene: TRBJ1-1
d_gene: TRBD1
abundance: .
CDR3aa: CASSVDRGLRAEAFF
CDR3nt: TGTGCCAGCAGCGTAGACAGGGGGCTCAGGGCTGAAGCTTTCTTT

v_gene: TRBV9
j_gene: TRBJ1-2
d_gene: .
abundance: .
CDR3aa: CASSVAAGSGMAYGYTF
CDR3nt: TGTGCCAGCAGCGTAGCTGCAGGATCAGGGATGGCCTATGGCTACACCTTC

v_gene: TRBV29-1
j_gene: TRBJ1-1
d_gene: TRBD1
abundance: .
CDR3aa: CSVNRGYTEAFF
CDR3nt: TGCAGCGTCAACAGGGGCTACACTGAAGCTTTCTTT

v_gene: TRBV4-2
j_gene: TRBJ2-1
d_gene: TRBD2
abundance: .
CDR3aa: CASSNEAGSYNEQFF
CDR3nt: TGTGCCAGCTCCAATGAAGCGGGATCCTACAATGAGCAGTTCTTC

v_gene: TRBV30
j_gene: TRBJ1-3
d_gene: .
abundance: .
CDR3aa: CAWSETVGNTIYF
CDR3nt: TGTGCCTGGAGTGAGACAGTTGGAAACACCATATATTTT

v_gene: TRBV7-2
j_gene: TRBJ1-6
d_gene: .
abundance: .
CDR3aa: CASSLVFGPNNSPLHF
CDR3nt: TGTGCCAGCAGCTTAGTTTTCGGACCAAATAATTCACCCCTCCACTTT

v_gene: TRBV6-5
j_gene: TRBJ2-7
d_gene: TRBD1
abundance: .
CDR3aa: CASSSTGLYEQYF
CDR3nt: TGTGCCAGCAGTTCGACAGGGCTCTACGAGCAGTACTTC

v_gene: TRBV7-9
j_gene: TRBJ1-4
d_gene: .
abundance: .
CDR3aa: CASSPGDPRNEKLFF
CDR3nt: TGTGCCAGCAGCCCGGGGGATCCCCGTAATGAAAAACTGTTTTTT

v_gene: TRBV11-2
j_gene: TRBJ1-2
d_gene: .
abundance: .
CDR3aa: CASSFEAGYGYTF
CDR3nt: TGTGCCAGCAGCTTTGAGGCCGGCTATGGCTACACCTTC

v_gene: TRBV5-1
j_gene: TRBJ2-5
d_gene: TRBD2
abundance: .
CDR3aa: CASSGTSGAETQYF
CDR3nt: TGCGCCAGCAGCGGGACTAGCGGAGCAGAGACCCAGTACTTC

v_gene: TRBV6-6
j_gene: TRBJ2-7
d_gene: TRBD1
abundance: .
CDR3aa: CASSSSGTGLAEQYF
CDR3nt: TGTGCCAGCAGTTCGTCCGGGACAGGGCTGGCCGAGCAGTACTTC

v_gene: TRBV2
j_gene: TRBJ1-6
d_gene: .
abundance: .
CDR3aa: CASSEGRGSYNSPLHF
CDR3nt: TGTGCCAGCAGTGAAGGCCGAGGGTCCTATAATTCACCCCTCCACTTT

v_gene: TRBV5-1
j_gene: TRBJ2-5
d_gene: .
abundance: .
CDR3aa: CASSLVPTGAGRETQYF
CDR3nt: TGCGCCAGCAGCTTGGTACCCACAGGGGCCGGGAGGGAGACCCAGTACTTC

v_gene: TRBV4-1
j_gene: TRBJ2-2
d_gene: .
abundance: .
CDR3aa: CASSQGWGSNTGELFF
CDR3nt: TGCGCCAGCAGCCAAGGGTGGGGGAGTAACACCGGGGAGCTGTTTTTT

v_gene: TRBV19
j_gene: TRBJ1-1
d_gene: TRBD1
abundance: .
CDR3aa: CASSSTQGARTEAFF
CDR3nt: TGTGCCAGTAGTAGCACACAGGGGGCGAGGACTGAAGCTTTCTTT

v_gene: TRBV10-3
j_gene: TRBJ2-5
d_gene: .
abundance: .
CDR3aa: CAISGRQGYQETQYF
CDR3nt: TGTGCCATCAGTGGGCGGCAGGGGTACCAAGAGACCCAGTACTTC

v_gene: TRBV12-3/TRBV12-4
j_gene: TRBJ1-3
d_gene: .
abundance: .
CDR3aa: CADGSSGNTIYF
CDR3nt: TGTGCCGACGGGAGCTCTGGAAACACCATATATTTT

v_gene: TRBV3-1/TRBV3-2
j_gene: TRBJ1-4
d_gene: .
abundance: .
CDR3aa: CASSQSAGDEKLFF
CDR3nt: TGTGCCAGCAGCCAGTCGGCGGGGGATGAAAAACTGTTTTTT

v_gene: TRBV7-2
j_gene: TRBJ2-2
d_gene: .
abundance: .
CDR3aa: CASSSGLLNTGELFF
CDR3nt: TGTGCCAGCAGCTCGGGACTTTTGAACACCGGGGAGCTGTTTTTT

v_gene: TRBV3-1/TRBV3-2
j_gene: TRBJ2-3
d_gene: TRBD2
abundance: .
CDR3aa: CASSRGTSGPYTQYF
CDR3nt: TGTGCCAGCAGCCGGGGGACTAGCGGGCCGTATACGCAGTATTTT

v_gene: TRBV7-2
j_gene: TRBJ2-3
d_gene: .
abundance: .
CDR3aa: CASSLSRGADTQYF
CDR3nt: TGTGCCAGCAGCTTAAGCAGGGGGGCAGATACGCAGTATTTT

v_gene: TRBV30
j_gene: TRBJ1-5
d_gene: .
abundance: .
CDR3aa: CAWSGGSQPQHF
CDR3nt: TGTGCCTGGAGTGGAGGAAGTCAGCCCCAGCATTTT

v_gene: TRBV6-5
j_gene: TRBJ2-7
d_gene: .
abundance: .
CDR3aa: CASRSVLREQYF
CDR3nt: TGTGCCAGCAGATCCGTTTTGCGGGAGCAGTACTTC

v_gene: TRBV2
j_gene: TRBJ1-6
d_gene: .
abundance: .
CDR3aa: CASKPGPPNSPLHF
CDR3nt: TGTGCCAGCAAGCCTGGGCCCCCTAATTCACCCCTCCACTTT

v_gene: TRBV7-2
j_gene: TRBJ1-5
d_gene: TRBD1
abundance: .
CDR3aa: CASSFRGQPQHF
CDR3nt: TGTGCCAGCAGCTTCAGGGGGCAGCCCCAGCATTTT

v_gene: TRBV7-9
j_gene: TRBJ1-6
d_gene: .
abundance: .
CDR3aa: CASSFSDNSPLHF
CDR3nt: TGTGCCAGCAGCTTTTCAGATAATTCACCCCTCCACTTT

v_gene: TRBV9
j_gene: TRBJ2-7
d_gene: TRBD2
abundance: .
CDR3aa: CASSVGWGGNREQYF
CDR3nt: TGTGCCAGCAGCGTAGGTTGGGGAGGGAATCGCGAGCAGTACTTC

v_gene: TRBV28
j_gene: TRBJ2-7
d_gene: TRBD2
abundance: .
CDR3aa: CASTRVTSGSVEQYF
CDR3nt: TGTGCCAGCACCAGAGTCACTAGCGGGAGTGTCGAGCAGTACTTC

v_gene: TRBV5-1
j_gene: TRBJ1-1
d_gene: TRBD1
abundance: .
CDR3aa: CASSLAGTGNTEAFF
CDR3nt: TGCGCCAGCAGCTTGGCGGGGACAGGGAACACTGAAGCTTTCTTT

v_gene: TRBV25-1
j_gene: TRBJ1-1
d_gene: TRBD1
abundance: .
CDR3aa: CASSPQGFGTEAFF
CDR3nt: TGTGCCAGCAGCCCACAGGGGTTCGGCACTGAAGCTTTCTTT

v_gene: TRBV2
j_gene: TRBJ1-2
d_gene: TRBD1
abundance: .
CDR3aa: CASREGAGYGYTF
CDR3nt: TGTGCCAGCAGGGAGGGGGCCGGCTATGGCTACACCTTC

v_gene: TRBV5-1
j_gene: TRBJ1-2
d_gene: .
abundance: .
CDR3aa: CASSLRPGRDYTF
CDR3nt: TGCGCCAGCAGCTTACGGCCTGGGAGAGACTACACCTTC

v_gene: TRBV7-2
j_gene: TRBJ2-7
d_gene: .
abundance: .
CDR3aa: CASSLDLEQYF
CDR3nt: TGTGCCAGCAGCTTAGATCTGGAGCAGTACTTC

v_gene: TRBV7-8
j_gene: TRBJ1-1
d_gene: .
abundance: .
CDR3aa: CASSSSNTEAFF
CDR3nt: TGTGCCAGCAGCTCCTCTAACACTGAAGCTTTCTTT

v_gene: TRBV11-3
j_gene: TRBJ2-5
d_gene: .
abundance: .
CDR3aa: CASSNRERPETQYF
CDR3nt: TGTGCCAGCAGTAACAGGGAACGTCCCGAGACCCAGTACTTC